This T cell receptor beta chain was profiled in a study of pediatric ulcerative colitis. General observations from the study: Two rectal CDR3 clonotypes occurred in all ulcerative colitis patients. This repertoire reflects total lymphocytes rather than subpopulations like regulatory T cells. Compared with controls, ulcerative colitis showed greater blood-rectum clone sharing.

For this clone: The antigen is undetermined.

This CDR3 has 15 residues. V was pared by 2 bases and J by 1 base, with 12 bases between. Germline loops: CDR1 PRHDT, CDR2 FYEKMQ (reference sequence). Each sample received Survey-level depth of up to 500,000 reads. Using immunoSEQ multiplex PCR, the repertoire was profiled, and TCRdb retains in-frame clones only, with some absent. The sample lists about 32,000 clones, more than 75% occurring once. The sequenced sample consisted of blood. The rearrangement joins TRBV13 to TRBJ2-7, with D possibly matching TRBD1 (5 bases). The sequence was obtained from a boy younger than 18 with severe ulcerative colitis. The CDR3 protein is CASSLKGEYSYEQYF. CDR3 DNA: TGTGCCAGCAGCTTAAAAGGGGAATATTCCTACGAGCAGTACTTC.